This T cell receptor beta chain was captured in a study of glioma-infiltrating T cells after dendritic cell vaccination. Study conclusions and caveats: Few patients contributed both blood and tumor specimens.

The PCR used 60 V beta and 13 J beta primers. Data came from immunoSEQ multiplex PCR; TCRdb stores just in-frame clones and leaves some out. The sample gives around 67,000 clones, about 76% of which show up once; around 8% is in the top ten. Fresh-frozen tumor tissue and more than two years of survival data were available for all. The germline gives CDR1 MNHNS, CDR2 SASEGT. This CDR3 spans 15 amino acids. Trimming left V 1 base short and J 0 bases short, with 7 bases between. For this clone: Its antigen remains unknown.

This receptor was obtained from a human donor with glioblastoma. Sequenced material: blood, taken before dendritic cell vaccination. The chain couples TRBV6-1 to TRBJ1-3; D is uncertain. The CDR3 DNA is TGTGCCAGCAGTGAAGGCGTTTACTCTGGAAACACCATATATTTT. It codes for CASSEGVYSGNTIYF.